Shown below are 25 T cell receptor beta chains from a single sample sequenced in a study of blood T cells in healthy people across ages. It was with a sample-barcoded 5' primer and a J-beta primer mix that a second PCR of about 7 to 12 cycles was run. TCRdb reprocessed the 5' RACE reads with MiXCR, giving one entry per CDR3 protein. The sample consists of 780,000 or so distinct CDR3 sequences, 25% of them appearing once. In addition, the sample was reused for a study of T cells of mothers and their children.

Sequences were obtained from blood. These TCRs come from a boy younger than 18 in good health.

Only a few counts were recorded for this clonotype. At one boundary the junction diverges from the germline segment, which might be a read error. This rearrangement joins TRBV2 to TRBJ2-7; D gene ambiguous. CDR1 SNHLY and CDR2 FYNNEI come from the germline V gene. The CDR3 has 15 amino acids. CDR3 bases: TGTGCCAGCAGTGATCTAGGCCTAGACTCCTACGAGCAGCACTTC. Its protein product is CASSDLGLDSYEQHF.

The chain links TRBV6-2 or TRBV6-3 to TRBJ1-5; 10 nucleotides agree with TRBD1. The V segment lost 5 bases and the J segment 5 bases; nucleotides outside the gene matches: 3. The germline CDR1 and CDR2 sequences are MNHEY and SVGEGT. This CDR3 has 14 residues. The CDR3 region is CASSRQGAYQPQHF. CDR3 nucleotide sequence: TGTGCCAGCAGTCGACAGGGGGCATATCAGCCCCAGCATTTT.

As for this clonotype: Germline is not matched at one junction end, which may reflect a read error. The CDR3 sequence: CASSQGTERIF. The CDR3 nucleotides are TGTGCCAGCAGCCAAGGTACAGAAAGGATTTTT. The chain uses TRBV14 and TRBJ1-4; D not resolved. The CDR3 has 11 residues. Germline V gene lookup returns CDR1 SGHDN and CDR2 FVKESK.

This clonotype was counted a single time. The rearrangement links TRBV4-3 to TRBJ2-5; D may match TRBD1 or TRBD2 (5 bases each). Per germline, CDR1 LGHNA and CDR2 YSLEER. The CDR3 spans 16 residues. V lost 0 bases to trimming and J lost 5 bases, with 16 bases between them. The CDR3 DNA reads TGCGCCAGCAGCCAAGACGGGGACCCCTCCCGGGAGACCCAGTACTTC. Translating gives CASSQDGDPSRETQYF.

The chain links TRBV28 to TRBJ2-1; a possible D gene is TRBD1 (6 bases). The CDR3 has 12 amino acids. V lost 6 bases and J 4 bases, leaving 7 bases between the germline ends. Germline CDR1 is MDHEN and CDR2 is SYDVKM. As DNA, the CDR3 is TGTGCCAGCAGACAGGGTTACAATGAGCAGTTCTTC. It yields the protein CASRQGYNEQFF.

This clonotype was seen a single time. This chain links TRBV18 with TRBJ1-2; 8 bases are a match to TRBD1. CDR3 length equals 13 residues. Germline V gene data show CDR1 as KGHSH and CDR2 as LQKENI. The ends lost 3 bases at V and 6 bases at J; junction bases unmatched: 3. The CDR3 protein is CASSPLDRDGYTF. For the CDR3, the DNA is TGTGCCAGCTCACCGTTGGACAGGGATGGCTACACCTTC.

This clonotype was observed a few times. Sequence at one end of the junction differs from germline and may be a read error. V usage is TRBV6-5 and J usage is TRBJ1-4, with D possibly TRBD1 on 5 matching bases. This CDR3 region has 13 residues. Germline V CDR1 and CDR2: MNHEY, SVGAGI. The CDR3 sequence is CASSYSQAGPALF. In nucleotides, the CDR3 is TGTGCCAGCAGTTACTCTCAGGCGGGACCGGCCTTATTT.

The V and J genes are TRBV28 and TRBJ2-4; D gene uncertain. With 3 bases removed from V and 6 bases from J, the gap between germline ends came to 9 bases. This CDR3 has 13 residues. Germline V gene lookup returns CDR1 MDHEN and CDR2 SYDVKM. The CDR3 DNA reads as TGTGCCAGCAGTTTTAGGGATGTAAACATTCAGTACTTC. Residues: CASSFRDVNIQYF.

The table lists this clonotype with a few counts. CDR3 sequence reads: CASSIRDREETQYF. CDR3 nucleotide sequence: TGCGCCAGCAGCATCCGGGACAGAGAAGAGACCCAGTACTTC. The chain recombines TRBV5-1 with TRBJ2-5, with 7 bases that match TRBD1. V dropped 4 bases and J dropped 3; count of bases not matched to a gene: 6. This CDR3 is built from 14 residues. Germline values: CDR1 SGHRS, CDR2 YFSETQ.

The chain uses TRBV4-3 and TRBJ2-7; TRBD2 matches 11 bases. Trimming cost V 3 bases and J 2 bases; bases outside gene matches: 3. The CDR3 runs 15 residues. CDR1 and CDR2 (germline): LGHNA, YSLEER. The CDR3 sequence: CASSQNSGGAYEQYF. CDR3 bases: TGCGCCAGCAGCCAGAATAGCGGGGGGGCCTACGAGCAGTACTTC.

This clonotype was observed a handful of times. The rearrangement uses TRBV4-3 and TRBJ2-7; possible D gene TRBD1, 6 bases. CDR3 size: 15 residues. Trimming pared 1 base from V and 2 bases from J, leaving 12 bases between. Germline CDR1 LGHNA, CDR2 YSLEER. The CDR3 DNA reads TGCGCCAGCAGCCAAGGACAGGACACAGCCTACGAGCAGTACTTC. It translates to CASSQGQDTAYEQYF.

V usage is TRBV11-1 and J usage is TRBJ2-7; D possibly corresponds to TRBD1 (5 bases). V was shortened by 4 bases and J by 1 base, with 11 bases between the two germline ends. This CDR3 has 14 amino acids. Germline loops: CDR1 SGHAT, CDR2 FQDESV (reference sequence). The CDR3 DNA is TGTGCCAGCAGCTCCGAGACAGCTTCCTACGAGCAGTACTTC. This codes for CASSSETASYEQYF.

The chain recombines TRBV6-6 with TRBJ1-2; 7 bases are shared with TRBD1. Trimming at V came to 11 bases and at J to 2 bases, leaving 11 bases not matched to a gene. CDR3 size: 14 residues. The V gene's germline CDR1 is MNHNY and CDR2 SVGAGI (reference sequence). This CDR3 reads CAGTRQGVNYGYTF. CDR3 nucleotide sequence: TGTGCCGGTACGCGACAGGGTGTGAACTATGGCTACACCTTC.

The table lists this clonotype with a few counts. V and J are TRBV7-9 and TRBJ2-5; 7 bases are shared with TRBD2. Per germline, CDR1 SEHNR and CDR2 FQNEAQ (reference sequence). CDR3 size: 17 residues. Trimming cost V 5 bases and J 5 bases; bases outside gene matches: 17. The CDR3 region has the DNA TGTGCCAGCAGCCCCCACCTAGTCGCCGGGGGAGGGGAGACCCAGTACTTC. Translated, it gives CASSPHLVAGGGETQYF.

The chain links TRBV5-1 to TRBJ2-5, with D possibly TRBD2 on 7 matching bases. The J call may be wrong; the DNA end is better matched by TRBJ2-7. Germline lookup yields CDR1 SGHRS and CDR2 YFSETQ. This CDR3 is built from 15 residues. The CDR3 here is CASSLDVRGAVEQYF. In DNA, the CDR3 is TGCGCCAGCAGCTTGGATGTTCGGGGGGCGGTCGAGCAGTACTTC.

The table lists this clonotype with a few counts. The chain couples TRBV13 to TRBJ2-7; D perhaps matches TRBD1 (5 bases). Germline CDR1 is PRHDT and CDR2 is FYEKMQ (reference sequence). This CDR3 region has 12 residues. The V end was cut by 6 bases, the J end by 7 bases, with 13 bases between. The CDR3 DNA follows: TGTGCCAGCAGTACCCCCCAGGGAGAGCAGTACTTC. It codes for CASSTPQGEQYF.

V gene TRBV7-6 combines with J gene TRBJ1-4; D uncertain. CDR1 is SGHVS and CDR2 is FNYEAQ in the germline V gene. The CDR3 runs 16 residues. V shed 1 base and J shed 4 bases, with 13 bases lying between them. DNA of the CDR3: TGTGCCAGCAGCTTAGTAGCGGGTGGAGATAATGAAAAACTGTTTTTT. The encoded protein is CASSLVAGGDNEKLFF.

The gene calls are TRBV11-2 and TRBJ2-5; D not resolved. The better agreement between TRBJ2-7 and the DNA end casts doubt on the J call. Germline CDR1 reads SGHAT; CDR2 reads FQNNGV. This CDR3 has 14 amino acids. CDR3 in DNA: TGTGCCAGCAGCTTCGGGTCCATCTCCTACGAGCAGTACTTC. Encoded protein: CASSFGSISYEQYF.

This clonotype was recorded only once. V usage is TRBV27 and J usage is TRBJ2-4; 10 positions match TRBD1. From germline, CDR1 is MNHEY and CDR2 SMNVEV (reference sequence). The CDR3 has 14 amino acids. The V segment lost 5 bases and the J segment 8 bases; nucleotides outside the gene matches: 6. The CDR3 nucleotides are TGTGCCAGCAGTCCCCGGGACAGGGGATACATTCAGTACTTC. It translates to CASSPRDRGYIQYF.

This clonotype has only a few counts. The rearrangement links TRBV28 to TRBJ2-7; 10 bases map to TRBD1. The length of the CDR3 is 15 residues. With 6 bases clipped from V and 2 bases from J, the junction kept 7 bases outside the gene matches. The germline CDR1 and CDR2 sequences are MDHEN and SYDVKM. The CDR3 nucleotides are TGTGCCAGCAGGTATCCGGGACAGGGGCCCTACGAGCAGTACTTC. Translating gives CASRYPGQGPYEQYF. The variable domain in full, completed from reference TRBV28 and TRBJ2-7, reads DVKVTQSSRYLVKRTGEKVFLECVQDMDHENMFWYRQDPGLGLRLIYFSYDVKMKEKGDIPEGYSVSREKKERFSLILESASTNQTSMYLCASRYPGQGPYEQYFGPGTRLTVT.

The chain uses TRBV12-3 or TRBV12-4 and TRBJ2-2; no clear D. The CDR3 loop spans 13 amino acids. Deletions cut 5 bases from V and 8 bases from J, with 12 bases between. This CDR3 is CASSLTMAGELFF. CDR3 sequence (DNA): TGTGCCAGCAGTCTTACTATGGCGGGGGAGCTGTTTTTT.

The sample holds a few counts of this clonotype. The chain employs TRBV9 and TRBJ2-5, with a tentative D call TRBD1 (5 bases). The germline CDR1 and CDR2 sequences are SGDLS and YYNGEE. This CDR3 has 16 amino acids. The V and J ends lost 4 bases and 2 bases respectively, with 18 bases between them. CDR3 loop: CASSPTGGVTQETQYF. The CDR3 DNA follows: TGTGCCAGCAGCCCAACAGGCGGCGTTACGCAAGAGACCCAGTACTTC.

CDR3 loop: CASSSIDRAGEKLFF. CDR3 in DNA: TGTGCCAGCAGTTCGATCGACAGGGCGGGGGAAAAACTGTTTTTT. This chain links TRBV27 with TRBJ1-4; 7 nucleotides align to TRBD1. The CDR3 spans 15 residues. Germline-derived CDR1 and CDR2 are MNHEY and SMNVEV (reference sequence). With V trimmed by 4 bases and J by 8 bases, 10 bases remained unmatched.

This clonotype was picked up a small number of times. The chain joins TRBV4-1 to TRBJ2-5, with 8 bases fitting TRBD2. Judging by the DNA end, TRBJ2-1 fits better; the J call may be wrong. CDR1 is MGHRA and CDR2 is YSYEKL in the germline V gene. The CDR3 spans 17 residues. The CDR3: CASSQPLELAAGGEQFF. CDR3 nucleotides: TGCGCCAGCAGCCAGCCCCTAGAGCTAGCGGCGGGGGGTGAGCAGTTCTTC.

The chain uses TRBV29-1 and TRBJ2-5; 13 bases map to TRBD2. Germline trimming cut 4 bases from V and 1 base from J; bases unmatched to any gene: 12. Germline values: CDR1 SQVTM, CDR2 ANQGSEA. The CDR3 runs to 18 residues. The CDR3 is CSVGTSGSLESVQETQYF. The CDR3 nucleotides read TGCAGCGTTGGGACTAGCGGGAGTCTGGAGTCCGTCCAAGAGACCCAGTACTTC.